This entry describes one TCR beta chain. Its target is not known. This sample was included in a study of tumor-infiltrating lymphocytes in primary liver carcinoma. Overall study: Subjects consisted of male and female patients aged 30 to 69 years. Samples yielded about 3.65 to 7.5 million productive TCRbeta reads, similar across tissue types.

Overall study results and limits: Pairs of tumor regions overlapped more than tumor-adjacent and tumor-blood pairs did.

The V gene lost 0 bases and the J gene lost 3 bases, with 9 bases spanning the gap. The CDR3 is 14 amino acids. Germline V gene data show CDR1 as SGHTA and CDR2 as FQGNSA. The template, about 550 ng total RNA, yielded TCR beta cDNA made with a constant-region primer. Each TCR beta library was derived from three nested multiplex PCR rounds that employed slightly modified ARM-PCR. The first two PCR rounds, approximately 10 cycles each, used TRBV1-TRBV30 forward primers and a C-beta reverse primer. TCRdb fed the multiplex PCR reads into MiXCR, producing one record per CDR3 protein. The table records approximately 46,000 distinct CDR3 sequences, more than 60% of them present only once. Each 20-30 mg portion of unsorted bulk tissue served as the source for co-extraction of RNA and DNA.

The chain combines TRBV7-2 with TRBJ2-7; D unclear. Sequenced: tumor-adjacent normal liver tissue. The origin of this receptor is a woman aged 25 to 39 with primary liver carcinoma and hepatitis B virus infection. The CDR3 loop reads CASSLATINYEQYF. The CDR3 DNA reads as TGTGCCAGCAGCTTAGCCACGATAAACTACGAGCAGTACTTC.